This TCR beta chain was sequenced for a study of tumor and adjacent non-tumor tissue in lung cancer. This clonotype was detected once. Its ends do not fully match the called genes, so a read error is possible. This CDR3 is 18 amino acids long. Germline V gene sequence: CDR1 PRHDT, CDR2 FYEKMQ (reference sequence). The template was RNA from unsorted bulk tissue. The normal lung tissue was taken more than 3 cm from the tumor edge. Three rounds of nested PCR, following a modified ARM-PCR protocol, produced the TCRbeta library. From the multiplex PCR reads, TCRdb called clonotypes with MiXCR, one entry per CDR3 protein. The repertoire holds roughly 69,000 distinct CDR3 sequences, with more than 65% as singletons.

The J gene is TRBJ2-1, the V gene TRBV13, with 7 bases lining up with TRBD2. Sequencing was performed on distant non-tumor lung tissue. The TCR originated in a man aged 55 to 70 with non-small cell lung cancer. In DNA form, the CDR3 reads TGTGCCAGCAGCACGGGACTACCCGACCGCAGCTCCCACAATGAGCAGTTCTTC. It yields the protein CASSTGLPDRSSHNEQFF.